These T cell receptor beta chains were read from a single sample in a study of T-cell reconstitution after alpha-beta-depleted transplantation in children. TCRdb ran MiXCR on the PCR reads and lists one entry per CDR3 protein. The sample has 81,000 or so distinct CDR3 sequences, about 16% seen once. The material sequenced was PBMCs, mostly from graft donor cells, taken 180 days after TCRalphabeta/CD19-depleted stem cell transplant. The receptor source for this set is a male patient between 2 and 15 years old who had a stem cell transplant for acute lymphoblastic leukemia, so the T cells may come from the graft donor. CDR3s include the opening cysteine and the closing phenylalanine or tryptophan. Fields, in order: J gene, D gene, clone size, V gene, CDR3 DNA, CDR3 protein. D genes are given only for firm matches. Only part of the rows carry a size: once, few, many, or a class if the clone is expanded.

J gene: TRBJ1-2
D gene: -
clone size: -
V gene: TRBV25-1
CDR3 DNA: TGTGCCAGTAACGGGGGGCAGAAATATGGCTACACCTTC
CDR3 protein: CASNGGQKYGYTF

J gene: TRBJ2-1
D gene: -
clone size: -
V gene: TRBV9
CDR3 DNA: TGTGCCAGCAGCCCTCATACACGGGACAATGAGCAGTTCTTC
CDR3 protein: CASSPHTRDNEQFF

J gene: TRBJ1-2
D gene: -
clone size: -
V gene: TRBV29-1
CDR3 DNA: TGCAGCGTTGAACCTCCCACGTATGGCTACACCTTC
CDR3 protein: CSVEPPTYGYTF

J gene: TRBJ1-3
D gene: -
clone size: -
V gene: TRBV5-1
CDR3 DNA: TGCGCCAGCAGCCCGTCGGTCTCAGGAAACACCATATATTTT
CDR3 protein: CASSPSVSGNTIYF

J gene: TRBJ1-1
D gene: -
clone size: once
V gene: TRBV6-5
CDR3 DNA: TGTGCCAGCAGTTACTCCGGAGGTGGCACTGAAGCTTTCTTT
CDR3 protein: CASSYSGGGTEAFF

J gene: TRBJ2-3
D gene: -
clone size: -
V gene: TRBV5-1
CDR3 DNA: TGCGCCAGCAGCTTGTCTCAGATTACTAGCACAGATACGCAGTATTTT
CDR3 protein: CASSLSQITSTDTQYF

J gene: TRBJ2-2
D gene: -
clone size: -
V gene: TRBV12-3/TRBV12-4
CDR3 DNA: TGTGCCAGCACCTCCGGGTGGAACACCGGGGAGCTGTTTTTT
CDR3 protein: CASTSGWNTGELFF

J gene: TRBJ1-1
D gene: TRBD1
clone size: few
V gene: TRBV12-3/TRBV12-4
CDR3 DNA: TGTGCCAGCAGTCGGACAGGGACTGAAGCTTTCTTT
CDR3 protein: CASSRTGTEAFF

J gene: TRBJ2-1
D gene: TRBD1
clone size: -
V gene: TRBV30
CDR3 DNA: TGTGCCTGGAGTGTCGCCCCGCCCCGGGACAGGGGGCTCGATGAGCAGTTCTTC
CDR3 protein: CAWSVAPPRDRGLDEQFF

J gene: TRBJ1-1
D gene: TRBD1
clone size: few
V gene: TRBV5-1
CDR3 DNA: TGCGCCAGCAGGGTGACAGGGGTTGGTTTCGACACTGAAGCTTTCTTT
CDR3 protein: CASRVTGVGFDTEAFF

J gene: TRBJ2-2
D gene: TRBD2
clone size: few
V gene: TRBV7-2
CDR3 DNA: TGTGCCAGCAGCTTAGGGCGGGGGGGCAGTTACGGGGAGCTGTTTTTT
CDR3 protein: CASSLGRGGSYGELFF

J gene: TRBJ2-3
D gene: TRBD2
clone size: many
V gene: TRBV20-1
CDR3 DNA: TGCAGTGCTAGTAGACTAGCGGGAGAGTTTAGCACAGATACGCAGTATTTT
CDR3 protein: CSASRLAGEFSTDTQYF